The following is a TCR beta chain sequence with its context. The antigen is not known. Germline V gives CDR1 SGHTA, CDR2 FQGNSA. The length of the CDR3 is 16 residues. Trimming removed 3 bases from V and 0 bases from J, with 15 bases in between. Produced via immunoSEQ multiplex PCR; TCRdb's table is partial and in-frame only. Counted here are about 400,000 clones, 83% occurring once; the ten biggest clones make up around 7.3%. The data were taken from a study of Ad26.COV2.S vaccination and SARS-CoV-2 variants. Whole-study findings and limits: Vaccinees displayed broader spike-specific TCR repertoires than placebo recipients. Breadth measured for non-spike TCRs was similar across vaccine and placebo recipients. CD8+ and CD4+ T cells specific for spike reportedly responded with substantial breadth after vaccination.

Treatment described: around 19 received Ad26.COV2.S at low or high dose, single or two shots; roughly 5 received placebo; per-sample allocation not given. Sample collection was performed on day 63 after the first vaccine or placebo injection. At a Boston site, the person donating was an adult of 18-55 years. The material sequenced was peripheral blood, taken in a trial of Ad26.COV2.S vaccine versus placebo. The receptor's source is a person between 18 and 59 years old who received the Ad26.COV2.S COVID-19 vaccine or a placebo. The V gene is TRBV7-2, the J gene TRBJ2-7, with D perhaps matching TRBD1 or TRBD2 (5 bases each). The CDR3 loop is CASSFRGAGFSYEQYF. CDR3 DNA: TGTGCCAGCAGCTTTCGAGGGGCAGGTTTCTCCTACGAGCAGTACTTC.